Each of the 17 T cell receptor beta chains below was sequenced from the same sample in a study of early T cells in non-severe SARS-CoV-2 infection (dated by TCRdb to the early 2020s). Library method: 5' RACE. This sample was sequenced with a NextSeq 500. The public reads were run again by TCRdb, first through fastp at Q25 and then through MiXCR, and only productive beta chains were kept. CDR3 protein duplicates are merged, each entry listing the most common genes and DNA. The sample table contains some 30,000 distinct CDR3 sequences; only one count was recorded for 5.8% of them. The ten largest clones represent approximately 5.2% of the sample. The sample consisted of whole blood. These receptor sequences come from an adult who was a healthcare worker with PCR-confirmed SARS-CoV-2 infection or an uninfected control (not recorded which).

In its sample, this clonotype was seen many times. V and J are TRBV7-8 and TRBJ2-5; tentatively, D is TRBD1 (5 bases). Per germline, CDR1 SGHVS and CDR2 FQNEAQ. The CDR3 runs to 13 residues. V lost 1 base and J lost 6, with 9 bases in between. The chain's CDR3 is CASSLGGAKTQYF. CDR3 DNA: TGTGCCAGCAGCTTAGGGGGCGCGAAGACCCAGTACTTC.

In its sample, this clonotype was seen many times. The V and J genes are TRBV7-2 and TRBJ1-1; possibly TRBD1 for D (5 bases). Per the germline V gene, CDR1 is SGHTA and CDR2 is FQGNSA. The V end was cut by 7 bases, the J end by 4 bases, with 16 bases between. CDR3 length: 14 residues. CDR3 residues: CASKAGGGGTEAFF. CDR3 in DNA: TGTGCCAGCAAAGCTGGGGGGGGTGGCACTGAAGCTTTCTTT.

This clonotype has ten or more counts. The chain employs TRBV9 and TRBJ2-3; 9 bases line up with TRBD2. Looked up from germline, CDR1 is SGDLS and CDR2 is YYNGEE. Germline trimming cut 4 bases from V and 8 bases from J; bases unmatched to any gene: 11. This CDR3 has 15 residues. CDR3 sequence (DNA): TGTGCCAGCAGCCCCCGGCGGGAGGGTTTGCGTACGCAGTATTTT. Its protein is CASSPRREGLRTQYF. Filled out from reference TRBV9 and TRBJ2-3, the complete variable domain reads DSGVTQTPKHLITATGQRVTLRCSPRSGDLSVYWYQQSLDQGLQFLIQYYNGEERAKGNILERFSAQQFPDLHSELNLSSLELGDSALYFCASSPRREGLRTQYFGPGTRLTVL.

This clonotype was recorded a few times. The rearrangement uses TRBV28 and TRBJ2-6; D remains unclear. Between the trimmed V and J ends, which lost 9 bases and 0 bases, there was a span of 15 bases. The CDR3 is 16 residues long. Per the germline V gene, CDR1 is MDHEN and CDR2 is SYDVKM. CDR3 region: CASHSQLYSGANVLTF. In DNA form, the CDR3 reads TGTGCCAGTCACAGCCAGCTTTACTCTGGGGCCAACGTCCTGACTTTC. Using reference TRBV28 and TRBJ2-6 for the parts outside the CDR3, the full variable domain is DVKVTQSSRYLVKRTGEKVFLECVQDMDHENMFWYRQDPGLGLRLIYFSYDVKMKEKGDIPEGYSVSREKKERFSLILESASTNQTSMYLCASHSQLYSGANVLTFGAGSRLTVL.

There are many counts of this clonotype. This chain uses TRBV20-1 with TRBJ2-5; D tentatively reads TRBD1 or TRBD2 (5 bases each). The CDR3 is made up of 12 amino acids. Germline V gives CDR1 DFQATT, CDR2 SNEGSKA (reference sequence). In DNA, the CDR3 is TGCAGCGATAGGGCAGGGAGAGAGACCCAGTACTTC. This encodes CSDRAGRETQYF.

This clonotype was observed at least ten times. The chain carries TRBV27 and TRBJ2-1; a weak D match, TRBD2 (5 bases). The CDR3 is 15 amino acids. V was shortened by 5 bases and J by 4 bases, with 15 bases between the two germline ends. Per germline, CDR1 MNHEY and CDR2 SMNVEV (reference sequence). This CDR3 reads CASSPMGGPYNEQFF. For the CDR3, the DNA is TGTGCCAGCAGTCCGATGGGCGGGCCGTACAATGAGCAGTTCTTC.

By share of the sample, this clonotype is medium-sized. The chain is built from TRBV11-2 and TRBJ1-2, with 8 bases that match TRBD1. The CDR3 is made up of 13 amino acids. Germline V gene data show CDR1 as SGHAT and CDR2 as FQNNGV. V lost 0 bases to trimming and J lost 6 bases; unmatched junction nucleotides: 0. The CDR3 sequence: CASSLDRGHGYTF. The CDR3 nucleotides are TGTGCCAGCAGCTTAGACAGGGGGCATGGCTACACCTTC.

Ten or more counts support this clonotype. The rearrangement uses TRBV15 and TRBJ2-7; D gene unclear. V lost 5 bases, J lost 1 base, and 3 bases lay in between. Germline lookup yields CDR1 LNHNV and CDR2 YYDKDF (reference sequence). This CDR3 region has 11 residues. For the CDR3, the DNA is TGTGCCACCAGCGGTTCCTACGAGCAGTACTTC. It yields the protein CATSGSYEQYF.

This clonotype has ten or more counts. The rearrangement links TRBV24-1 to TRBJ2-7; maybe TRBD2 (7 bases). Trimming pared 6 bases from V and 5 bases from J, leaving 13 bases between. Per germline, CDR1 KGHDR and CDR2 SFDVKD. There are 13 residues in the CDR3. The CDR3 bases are TGTGCCACCAGTTCCTGGGAGGGGGACGAGCAGTACTTC. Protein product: CATSSWEGDEQYF.

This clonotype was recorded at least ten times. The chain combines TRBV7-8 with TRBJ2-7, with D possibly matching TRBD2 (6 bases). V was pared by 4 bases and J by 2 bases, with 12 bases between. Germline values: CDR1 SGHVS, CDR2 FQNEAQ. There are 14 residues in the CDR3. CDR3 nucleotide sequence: TGTGCCAGCAGCTCCGGAGGGGAGACCTACGAGCAGTACTTC. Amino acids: CASSSGGETYEQYF.

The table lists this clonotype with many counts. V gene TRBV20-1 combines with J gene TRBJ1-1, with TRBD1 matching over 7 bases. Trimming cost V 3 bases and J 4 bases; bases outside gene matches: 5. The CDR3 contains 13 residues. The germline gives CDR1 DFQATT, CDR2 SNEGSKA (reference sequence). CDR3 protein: CSARRQGFTEAFF. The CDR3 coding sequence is TGCAGTGCTAGGAGACAGGGCTTCACTGAAGCTTTCTTT.

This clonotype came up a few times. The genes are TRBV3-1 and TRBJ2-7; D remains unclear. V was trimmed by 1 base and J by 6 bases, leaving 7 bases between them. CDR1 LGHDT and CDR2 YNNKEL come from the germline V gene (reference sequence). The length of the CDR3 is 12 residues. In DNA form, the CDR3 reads TGTGCCAGCAGCCAAGCGTCTGCCGAGCAGTACTTC. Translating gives CASSQASAEQYF.

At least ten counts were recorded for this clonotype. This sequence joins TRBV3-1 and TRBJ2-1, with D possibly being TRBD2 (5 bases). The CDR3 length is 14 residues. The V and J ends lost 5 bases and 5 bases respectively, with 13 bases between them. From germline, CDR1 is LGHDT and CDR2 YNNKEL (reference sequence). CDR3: CASSSGNLNNEQFF. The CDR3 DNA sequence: TGTGCCAGCAGCAGCGGAAACCTGAACAATGAGCAGTTCTTC.

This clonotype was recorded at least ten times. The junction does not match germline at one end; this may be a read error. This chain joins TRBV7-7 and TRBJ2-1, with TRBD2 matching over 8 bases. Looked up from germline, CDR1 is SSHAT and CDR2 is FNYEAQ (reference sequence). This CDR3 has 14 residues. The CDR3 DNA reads TGTGCTAGCAGCACATCCGGGACTAGCAATGAGCAGTTCTTC. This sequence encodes CASSTSGTSNEQFF. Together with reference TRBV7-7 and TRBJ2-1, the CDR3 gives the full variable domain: GAGVSQSPRYKVTKRGQDVTLRCDPISSHATLYWYQQALGQGPEFLTYFNYEAQPDKSGLPSDRFSAERPEGSISTLTIQRTEQRDSAMYRCASSTSGTSNEQFFGPGTRLTVL.

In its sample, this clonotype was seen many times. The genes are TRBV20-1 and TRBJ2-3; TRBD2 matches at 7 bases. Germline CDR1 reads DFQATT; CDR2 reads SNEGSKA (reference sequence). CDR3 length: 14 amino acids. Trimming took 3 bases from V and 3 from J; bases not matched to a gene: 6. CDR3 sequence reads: CSARMAGATDTQYF. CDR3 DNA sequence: TGCAGTGCTAGGATGGCGGGAGCGACAGATACGCAGTATTTT.

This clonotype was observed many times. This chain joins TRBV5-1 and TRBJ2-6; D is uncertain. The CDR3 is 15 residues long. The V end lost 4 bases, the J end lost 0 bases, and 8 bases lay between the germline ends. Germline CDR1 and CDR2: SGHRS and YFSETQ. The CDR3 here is CASSDRVSGANVLTF. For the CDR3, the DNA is TGCGCCAGCAGCGATAGGGTCTCTGGGGCCAACGTCCTGACTTTC.

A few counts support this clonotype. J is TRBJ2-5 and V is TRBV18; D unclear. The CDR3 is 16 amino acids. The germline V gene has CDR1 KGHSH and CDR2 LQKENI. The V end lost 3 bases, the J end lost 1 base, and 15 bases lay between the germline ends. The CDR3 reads CASSPRGPPTQETQYF. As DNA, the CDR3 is TGTGCCAGCTCACCTCGCGGCCCGCCAACCCAAGAGACCCAGTACTTC.